Listed below are T cell receptor beta chains from one sample, sequenced in a study of blood T cell repertoires in COVID-19. Using immunoSEQ multiplex PCR, the repertoire was profiled, and TCRdb retains in-frame clones only, with some absent. The sample records 250,000 or so clones, 84% being singletons. The sequencing input was PBMCs or T cells enriched from blood (not recorded which). The source of these receptors is a man aged 55 to 69 who had recovered from COVID-19. The CDR3 runs from the conserved cysteine through the conserved F or W. D genes are given only for firm matches. Only some rows state a clone size, as once, few, many or a class for expanded clones.

j_gene: TRBJ1-5
d_gene: -
v_gene: TRBV7-2
abundance: few
CDR3aa: CASSLVGVPNQPQHF
CDR3nt: TGTGCCAGCAGCTTAGTAGGGGTACCCAATCAGCCCCAGCATTTT

j_gene: TRBJ1-2
d_gene: TRBD1
v_gene: TRBV6-1
abundance: once
CDR3aa: CASSEAVGQDLYGYTF
CDR3nt: TGTGCCAGCAGTGAAGCTGTGGGACAGGACCTCTATGGCTACACCTTC

j_gene: TRBJ1-6
d_gene: TRBD1
v_gene: TRBV7-9
abundance: -
CDR3aa: CASSLAFTGDSPLHF
CDR3nt: TGTGCCAGCAGCTTAGCGTTTACAGGGGATTCACCCCTCCACTTT

j_gene: TRBJ1-6
d_gene: TRBD1
v_gene: TRBV6-1
abundance: -
CDR3aa: CASSESDRAYF
CDR3nt: TGTGCCAGCAGTGAAAGTGACAGGGCTTACTTT

j_gene: TRBJ2-7
d_gene: TRBD1
v_gene: TRBV7-8
abundance: -
CDR3aa: CASSLVGQGYLYEQYF
CDR3nt: TGTGCCAGCAGCTTAGTCGGACAGGGATATCTCTACGAGCAGTACTTC

j_gene: TRBJ2-7
d_gene: -
v_gene: TRBV11-2
abundance: -
CDR3aa: CASKTRTNSYEQYF
CDR3nt: TGTGCCAGCAAGACAAGGACTAACTCCTACGAGCAGTACTTC

j_gene: TRBJ1-1
d_gene: TRBD1
v_gene: TRBV7-9
abundance: -
CDR3aa: CASSPRAGGNTEAFF
CDR3nt: TGTGCCAGCAGCCCCCGGGCAGGGGGGAACACTGAAGCTTTCTTT

j_gene: TRBJ1-2
d_gene: TRBD1
v_gene: TRBV7-9
abundance: -
CDR3aa: CASSSAPDGQGYYGYTF
CDR3nt: TGTGCCAGCAGCTCAGCCCCGGACGGACAGGGCTACTATGGCTACACCTTC

j_gene: TRBJ1-3
d_gene: -
v_gene: TRBV5-8
abundance: once
CDR3aa: CASSLESSSGNTIYF
CDR3nt: TGTGCCAGCAGCTTGGAATCTAGCTCTGGAAACACCATATATTTT

j_gene: TRBJ2-3
d_gene: -
v_gene: TRBV11-2
abundance: -
CDR3aa: CASSFSRARVGTDTQYF
CDR3nt: TGTGCCAGCAGCTTCTCGAGGGCTAGGGTTGGCACAGATACGCAGTATTTT

j_gene: TRBJ1-1
d_gene: -
v_gene: TRBV30
abundance: -
CDR3aa: CAWSIGQPEAFF
CDR3nt: TGTGCCTGGAGTATAGGACAGCCTGAAGCTTTCTTT

j_gene: TRBJ2-6
d_gene: TRBD1
v_gene: TRBV5-1
abundance: -
CDR3aa: CASSGTGAGANVLTF
CDR3nt: TGCGCCAGCAGCGGAACAGGGGCAGGGGCCAACGTCCTGACTTTC

j_gene: TRBJ2-7
d_gene: TRBD1
v_gene: TRBV6-6
abundance: -
CDR3aa: CASSYSGQGYEQYF
CDR3nt: TGTGCCAGCAGTTACTCGGGACAGGGTTACGAGCAGTACTTC

j_gene: TRBJ1-4
d_gene: TRBD1
v_gene: TRBV5-1
abundance: once
CDR3aa: CASSSRQGGNEKLFF
CDR3nt: TGCGCCAGCAGCTCCCGTCAGGGGGGAAATGAAAAACTGTTTTTT

j_gene: TRBJ1-2
d_gene: TRBD1
v_gene: TRBV18
abundance: -
CDR3aa: CASSQGTELNYGYTF
CDR3nt: TGTGCCAGCTCACAGGGGACAGAGCTTAACTATGGCTACACCTTC

j_gene: TRBJ2-5
d_gene: -
v_gene: TRBV25-1
abundance: -
CDR3aa: CASSEPSRYQETQYF
CDR3nt: TGTGCCAGCAGTGAACCGTCCCGGTACCAAGAGACCCAGTACTTC

j_gene: TRBJ2-3
d_gene: -
v_gene: TRBV6-1
abundance: -
CDR3aa: CASSEGWGRATDTQYF
CDR3nt: TGTGCCAGCAGTGAAGGATGGGGCCGTGCCACAGATACGCAGTATTTT